The clone carrying this T cell receptor (beta chain) was found a few times. This record belongs to a study of cytomegalovirus exposure and HLA in healthy donors. With 0 bases clipped from V and 1 base from J, the junction kept 12 bases outside the gene matches. The CDR3 is 19 residues long. Germline lookup yields CDR1 SGHAT and CDR2 FQNNGV. Researchers ran the PCR with 60 Vbeta and 13 Jbeta primers. The repertoire was sequenced with immunoSEQ multiplex PCR; TCRdb's copy has only in-frame clones and lacks some. The table includes about 190,000 clones, roughly four fifths detected once. The receptor was isolated from a man aged 18 to 30 in good health and CMV-seronegative. Sequenced sample: PBMCs. The chain couples TRBV11-2 to TRBJ2-3, with 8 bases lining up with TRBD2. CDR3 DNA: TGTGCCAGCAGCTTAGAGCCGGGGGGGCTAGCTTTTGGCACAGATACGCAGTATTTT. Its translation: CASSLEPGGLAFGTDTQYF.